This TCR beta chain was identified in a study of OX40 agonist ivuxolimab in advanced cancers. Assay used: immunoSEQ multiplex PCR; TCRdb lists only in-frame clones, some missing. Of roughly 97,000 clones listed, roughly 90% are singletons. J lost 6 bases, V lost 0 bases, and 5 bases had no gene match. The germline gives CDR1 SGHDN, CDR2 FVKESK. The CDR3 consists of 15 residues. This receptor was obtained from an adult with an advanced solid tumor such as melanoma, head and neck, liver or kidney cancer. Specimen: CD4+ or CD8+ T cells sorted from blood, collected in a trial of the OX40 agonist ivuxolimab. The chain uses TRBV14 and TRBJ2-7; 10 nucleotides agree with TRBD2. The CDR3 loop reads CASSQDLAGAREQYF. DNA of the CDR3: TGTGCCAGCAGCCAAGACCTAGCGGGGGCCCGCGAGCAGTACTTC. The full variable domain, completed using reference TRBV14 and TRBJ2-7, is EAGVTQFPSHSVIEKGQTVTLRCDPISGHDNLYWYRRVMGKEIKFLLHFVKESKQDESGMPNNRFLAERTGGTYSTLKVQPAELEDSGVYFCASSQDLAGAREQYFGPGTRLTVT.